This T cell receptor (beta chain) stems from a study of technical replicates of blood from several donors. CDR1 and CDR2 (germline): MNHNY, SVGAGI (reference sequence). The V segment lost 6 bases and the J segment 4 bases; nucleotides outside the gene matches: 4. The CDR3 loop spans 14 amino acids. Clones were read by immunoSEQ multiplex PCR, and TCRdb kept only the in-frame ones, dropping some. Among about 86,000 clones listed, nearly 96% were seen once. The clonotype originates from a human donor in good health. The genes are TRBV6-6 and TRBJ1-5, with 9 bases aligning to TRBD1. Sequencing was carried out using T cells isolated from PBMCs. The CDR3 spells CASRPGTGNQPQHF. CDR3 coding DNA: TGTGCCAGCAGACCCGGGACAGGGAATCAGCCCCAGCATTTT.